This entry features one T cell receptor beta chain sequence. The antigen is undetermined. The CDR3 is made up of 17 amino acids. Germline CDR1 SEHNR, CDR2 FQNEAQ (reference sequence). The V segment lost 5 bases and the J segment 2 bases; nucleotides outside the gene matches: 13. Autoimmune disease history or systemic immunosuppression led to patient exclusion. These data originate in a study of OX40 agonist ivuxolimab in advanced cancers. At the level of the study: At doses from 0.01 to 10 mg/kg, patients were given intravenous ivuxolimab every 2 weeks.

Findings of the study overall: Expanded clones tended on average to be more numerous among CD8+ T cells than CD4+. Among the lowest levels of clonal expansion were found in partial responders at 0.1-3.0 mg/kg.

Some clones are missing from TCRdb's copy, which holds only in-frame ones; the method was immunoSEQ multiplex PCR. Among tens of thousands of clones listed, 75% to 90% were seen once. The TCR originated in an adult with an advanced solid tumor such as melanoma, head and neck, liver or kidney cancer. This rearrangement joins TRBV7-9 to TRBJ1-1, with TRBD1 matching 8 bases. Sequences were derived from CD4+ or CD8+ T cells sorted from blood, sampled in a trial of the OX40 agonist ivuxolimab. The CDR3 here is CASSRGGTGLSNTEAFF. The DNA for the CDR3 is TGTGCCAGCAGCCGGGGAGGGACAGGCCTATCAAACACTGAAGCTTTCTTT.